Presented here are 13 T cell receptor beta chains from one specimen sequenced in a study of blood T cell repertoires in COVID-19. Only in-frame clones appear in the TCRdb table, and some are missing; sequencing was by immunoSEQ multiplex PCR. The sample lists a few hundred thousand clones, approximately 92% occurring once. Material for sequencing was PBMCs or T cells enriched from blood (not recorded which). These receptors were obtained from a man aged 18-30 years who had recovered from COVID-19.

V and J are TRBV13 and TRBJ1-5, with no clear D. The CDR3 is 13 residues long. Trimming stripped 3 bases from V and 5 bases from J, with 8 bases between. Germline CDR1 is PRHDT and CDR2 is FYEKMQ (reference sequence). CDR3 nucleotides: TGTGCCAGCAGCTTGGGCAGAGATCAGCCCCAGCATTTT. Its protein is CASSLGRDQPQHF.

The J gene is TRBJ2-7, the V gene TRBV7-6; the match to TRBD1 covers 7 bases. The CDR3 is made up of 15 amino acids. CDR1 and CDR2 from the germline V gene are SGHVS and FNYEAQ. Trimming removed 6 bases from V and 0 bases from J; junction bases left unmatched: 8. Here the CDR3 reads CASSPTGALSYEQYF. In DNA, the CDR3 is TGTGCCAGCAGTCCTACAGGGGCCCTCTCCTACGAGCAGTACTTC.

This chain links TRBV19 with TRBJ1-5, with 8 bases identical to TRBD1. There are 15 residues in the CDR3. CDR1 and CDR2 (germline): LNHDA, SQIVND (reference sequence). The J segment lost 5 bases and the V segment lost 4 bases, leaving 7 bases of the junction unmatched. CDR3 residues: CASSTQDRDDQPQHF. CDR3 nucleotides: TGTGCCAGTAGTACCCAGGACAGGGACGATCAGCCCCAGCATTTT.

The rearrangement links TRBV27 to TRBJ1-5; D might be TRBD1 (5 bases). Germline V gene sequence: CDR1 MNHEY, CDR2 SMNVEV (reference sequence). V was pared by 3 bases and J by 6 bases, with 15 bases between. The CDR3 is 15 amino acids. The CDR3 bases are TGTGCCAGCAGTTTTGGTCAAGGGGAAGGTCAGCCCCAGCATTTT. Protein: CASSFGQGEGQPQHF.

A few counts support this clone. V and J are TRBV27 and TRBJ2-3, with TRBD1 matching over 7 bases. The V and J ends lost 7 bases and 2 bases, in that order; junction bases with no gene match: 6. This CDR3 has 14 residues. Looked up from germline, CDR1 is MNHEY and CDR2 is SMNVEV (reference sequence). The CDR3 is CASTRGQTTDTQYF. Written as DNA, the CDR3 is TGTGCCAGCACCCGGGGACAGACCACAGATACGCAGTATTTT.

A note on this clone: An end of the junction differs from the germline gene, which may be a read error. CDR3 DNA: TGTGCCAGCAGCCCCCGAGGACAGCTTGCACTCCTATCTTTC. This gives the protein CASSPRGQLALLSF. The chain uses TRBV7-8 and TRBJ2-7, with TRBD1 as a possible D gene (6 bases). Germline-derived CDR1 and CDR2 are SGHVS and FQNEAQ. CDR3 size: 14 residues.

The V gene is TRBV29-1, the J gene TRBJ1-2; D is undetermined. CDR1 and CDR2 (germline): SQVTM, ANQGSEA. V was trimmed by 4 bases and J by 5 bases, leaving 11 bases between them. The CDR3 totals 12 residues. The CDR3 region has the DNA TGCAGCGTTGGGGAGGGTAGATATGGCTACACCTTC. Residues: CSVGEGRYGYTF.

V and J are TRBV5-1 and TRBJ2-5; TRBD2 agrees at 15 bases. V shed 7 bases and J 5 bases; nucleotides not matched to a gene: 9. Germline V gives CDR1 SGHRS, CDR2 YFSETQ. CDR3 length: 16 residues. The CDR3 nucleotides read TGCGCCAGCGGTCGGACTAGCGGGGGGGCCGGGGAGACCCAGTACTTC. Protein sequence: CASGRTSGGAGETQYF.

The V gene is TRBV19, the J gene TRBJ2-5, with 11 bases fitting TRBD2. The junction had 9 bases not matched to a gene; V was cut back by 4 bases and J by 2 bases. From germline, CDR1 is LNHDA and CDR2 SQIVND (reference sequence). The CDR3 covers 17 residues. The CDR3 DNA follows: TGTGCCAGTAGTACAAGGTCCGGGACTAGCGGACAAGAGACCCAGTACTTC. Its protein is CASSTRSGTSGQETQYF.

This chain connects TRBV6-5 to TRBJ1-2; the match to TRBD1 covers 8 bases. CDR1 is MNHEY and CDR2 is SVGAGI in the germline V gene. The V segment lost 7 bases and the J segment 4 bases; nucleotides outside the gene matches: 11. The CDR3 totals 15 residues. Here the CDR3 reads CASNHNRGYVYGYTF. DNA for the CDR3: TGTGCCAGCAATCATAACAGGGGGTACGTCTATGGCTACACCTTC.

The chain combines TRBV10-3 with TRBJ1-2; D possibly corresponds to TRBD1 (5 bases). Trimming removed 6 bases from V and 3 bases from J, with 11 bases in between. The CDR3 consists of 13 residues. CDR1 and CDR2 (germline): ENHRY, SYGVKD. CDR3 DNA: TGTGCCATCAGGGAGACAGTTGACTATGGCTACACCTTC. Translated, it gives CAIRETVDYGYTF.

The chain is built from TRBV28 and TRBJ2-5; 7 bases agree with TRBD1. The V gene end was trimmed by 3 bases and the J gene end by 4 bases; junction bases not matched to a gene: 8. Germline V gene data show CDR1 as MDHEN and CDR2 as SYDVKM. CDR3 length equals 15 residues. This CDR3 reads CASSFPTGKGETQYF. The CDR3 DNA reads TGTGCCAGCAGTTTTCCGACAGGGAAGGGAGAGACCCAGTACTTC.

The rearrangement joins TRBV6-5 to TRBJ1-1; D gene ambiguous. V was cut by 7 bases and J by 3 bases, with 18 bases left in between. Germline loops: CDR1 MNHEY, CDR2 SVGAGI. The CDR3 has 15 amino acids. The CDR3 nucleotides read TGTGCCAGCAAAACCCCGGGAGAAAGACACACTGAAGCTTTCTTT. The encoded protein is CASKTPGERHTEAFF.